The entry below gives a single TCR beta chain sequence along with its context. Its antigen is not identified. CD45RO/CCR7/CD25/CD127/CD95/CD27 staining was used to isolate CD4+ naive, central memory, regulatory and stem cell-like memory cells by sorting. The sequenced template was cDNA made from the entire isolated RNA. Some clones are missing from TCRdb's copy, which holds only in-frame ones; the method was immunoSEQ multiplex PCR. The data contain around 650,000 clones, roughly an eighth of them singletons. The sample originates from a study of beta chain features in type 1 diabetes. Study-level results: Shortening that was moderate but significant affected the TCRB CDR3s of Type 1 diabetes patients in all four CD4+ subsets.

Germline CDR1 reads LNHDA; CDR2 reads SQIVND (reference sequence). Trimming at V came to 10 bases and at J to 3 bases, leaving 4 bases not matched to a gene. The CDR3 totals 13 residues. Sequencing input: naive CD4+ T cells from blood. The chain uses TRBV19 and TRBJ1-1, with 11 bases matching TRBD1. This sequence originates from a young man with type 1 diabetes. This CDR3 reads CATLDRGHTEAFF. Written as DNA, the CDR3 is TGTGCCACCCTGGACAGGGGGCACACTGAAGCTTTCTTT.